In its sample, the clone carrying this T cell receptor beta chain was seen many times. Its antigen is unidentified. The entry originates in a study of regulatory T cells in long-lasting Graves disease. Time point denoted: newly diagnosed GD, antithyroid drugs for less than 3 months. RNA from PBMCs was the source of the TCR library. Arm-PCR of CDR3 regions and iRepertoire HTBI primers were used to build TCR beta libraries. TCRdb re-analysed the multiplex PCR reads in MiXCR, keeping a single row per CDR3 protein. The sample yields about 540,000 distinct CDR3 sequences, about 13% seen once. The study, taken as a whole, reports: The persistent group shared around 3,000 public clonotypes, more than the approximately 880 shared by new patients.

The sample was also linked to a second study, of T cells in Graves' hyperthyroidism and ophthalmopathy. That paper notes: In patients aged 18 to 65, hyperthyroidism was newly diagnosed, with duration under 2 months. First-round RT-PCR with HTBI primers amplified the TCR CDR3 region.

This receptor was taken from a man aged 25 to 45 with Graves disease. Sequences were derived from peripheral blood mononuclear cells (PBMCs), sampled at new diagnosis, from a patient treated with antithyroid drugs.

The CDR3 loop reads CASSEALAGVVFF. DNA of the CDR3: TGTGCCAGCAGTGAGGCATTAGCGGGAGTAGTGTTCTTC. The genes are TRBV2 and TRBJ2-1; 9 positions agree with TRBD2. Per germline, CDR1 SNHLY and CDR2 FYNNEI. The CDR3 runs to 13 residues. Germline trimming cut 3 bases from V and 15 bases from J; bases unmatched to any gene: 9.